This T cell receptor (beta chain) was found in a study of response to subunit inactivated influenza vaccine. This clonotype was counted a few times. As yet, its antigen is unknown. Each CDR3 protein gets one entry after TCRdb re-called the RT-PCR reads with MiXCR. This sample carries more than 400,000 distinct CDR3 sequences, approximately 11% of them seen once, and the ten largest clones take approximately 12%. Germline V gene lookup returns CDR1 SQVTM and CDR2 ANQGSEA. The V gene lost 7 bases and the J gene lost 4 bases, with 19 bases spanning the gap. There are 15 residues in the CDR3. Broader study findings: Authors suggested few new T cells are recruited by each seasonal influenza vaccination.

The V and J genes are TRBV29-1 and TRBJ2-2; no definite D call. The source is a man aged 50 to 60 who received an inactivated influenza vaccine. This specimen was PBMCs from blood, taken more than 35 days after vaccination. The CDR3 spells CSAAGRTVSTGELFF. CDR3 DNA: TGCAGCGCCGCCGGGCGGACGGTGTCCACCGGGGAGCTGTTTTTT.